This TCR beta chain was retrieved from a study of a mutant IDH1 vaccine in newly diagnosed glioma. Study-level information: Males made up 62.5% and females approximately 38% of treated patients, whose mean age was approximately 40 years. General study findings and limits: In approximately 92% of patients, immune responses induced by the vaccine occurred.

Time point defined: baseline, week 1 (first vaccination visit). The sample's treatment: pre-vaccination baseline after standard-of-care therapy. New astrocytomas of WHO grade 3 or 4 that were IDH1-mutant and ATRX-lost were found in the donors. The CDR3 has 16 residues. Germline assignment: CDR1 SEHNR and CDR2 FQNEAQ (reference sequence). The V and J ends lost 6 bases and 6 bases respectively, with 23 bases between them. Libraries were prepared by immunoSEQ multiplex PCR; TCRdb keeps only in-frame clonotypes and omits some of them. This table has 80,000 to 100,000 clones, roughly 80% appearing once. Turning to this clone: Its target is not known.

The chain carries TRBV7-9 and TRBJ1-1; weak D call: TRBD1 (6 bases). The specimen was PBMCs, collected from a glioma patient treated with radiotherapy, temozolomide or both. This clonotype was obtained from a man aged 40-49 years with glioma. Some clones in this sample may be carry-over from other donors' samples. CDR3 sequence reads: CASRTDHSGVLAEAFF. The CDR3 region has the DNA TGTGCCAGCAGGACGGACCACTCAGGGGTTCTTGCTGAAGCTTTCTTT.